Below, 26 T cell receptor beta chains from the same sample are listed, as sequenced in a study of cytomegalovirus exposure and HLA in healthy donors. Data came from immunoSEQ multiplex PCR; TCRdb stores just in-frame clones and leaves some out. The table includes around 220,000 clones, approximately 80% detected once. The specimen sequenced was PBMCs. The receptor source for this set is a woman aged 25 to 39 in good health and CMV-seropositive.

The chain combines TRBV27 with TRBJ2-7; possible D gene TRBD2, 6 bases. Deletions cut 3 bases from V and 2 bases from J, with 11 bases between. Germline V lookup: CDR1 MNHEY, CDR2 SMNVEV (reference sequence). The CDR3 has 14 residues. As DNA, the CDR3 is TGTGCCAGCAGTTTGGGAGGAGGCGCCTACGAGCAGTACTTC. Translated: CASSLGGGAYEQYF.

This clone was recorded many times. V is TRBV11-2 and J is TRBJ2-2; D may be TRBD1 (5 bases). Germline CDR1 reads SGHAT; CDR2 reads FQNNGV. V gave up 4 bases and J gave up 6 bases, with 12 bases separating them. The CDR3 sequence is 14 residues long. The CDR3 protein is CASSWVDSPGELFF. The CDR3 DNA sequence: TGTGCCAGCAGCTGGGTCGACAGTCCCGGGGAGCTGTTTTTT.

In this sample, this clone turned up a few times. CDR3 loop: CASSPSGLASTGELFF. Here the CDR3 DNA reads TGTGCCAGCAGCCCTTCGGGACTAGCGAGCACCGGGGAGCTGTTTTTT. V and J are TRBV11-2 and TRBJ2-2; 10 bases fit TRBD2. The CDR3 has 16 residues. From germline, CDR1 is SGHAT and CDR2 FQNNGV. V trimming: 5 bases; J trimming: 4 bases; junction bases outside the gene matches: 7. Together with reference TRBV11-2 and TRBJ2-2, the CDR3 gives the full variable domain: EAGVAQSPRYKIIEKRQSVAFWCNPISGHATLYWYQQILGQGPKLLIQFQNNGVVDDSQLPKDRFSAERLKGVDSTLKIQPAKLEDSAVYLCASSPSGLASTGELFFGEGSRLTVL.

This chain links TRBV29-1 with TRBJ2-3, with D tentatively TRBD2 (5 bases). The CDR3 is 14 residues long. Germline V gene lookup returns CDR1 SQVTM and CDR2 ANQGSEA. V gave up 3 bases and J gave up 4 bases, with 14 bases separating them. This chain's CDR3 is CSVESWEWPDTQYF. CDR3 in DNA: TGCAGCGTTGAGTCGTGGGAGTGGCCAGATACGCAGTATTTT.

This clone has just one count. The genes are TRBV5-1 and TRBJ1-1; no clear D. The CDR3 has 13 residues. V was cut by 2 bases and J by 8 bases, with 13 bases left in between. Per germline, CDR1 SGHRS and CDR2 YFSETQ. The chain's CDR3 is CASSFYGESEAFF. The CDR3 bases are TGCGCCAGCAGCTTCTATGGGGAGTCGGAAGCTTTCTTT.

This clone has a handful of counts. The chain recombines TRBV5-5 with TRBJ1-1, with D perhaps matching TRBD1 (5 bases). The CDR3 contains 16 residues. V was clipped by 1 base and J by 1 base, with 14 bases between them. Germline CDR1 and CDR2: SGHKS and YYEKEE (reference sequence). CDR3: CASSLNRGWANTEAFF. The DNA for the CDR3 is TGTGCCAGCAGCTTGAATAGGGGCTGGGCGAACACTGAAGCTTTCTTT.

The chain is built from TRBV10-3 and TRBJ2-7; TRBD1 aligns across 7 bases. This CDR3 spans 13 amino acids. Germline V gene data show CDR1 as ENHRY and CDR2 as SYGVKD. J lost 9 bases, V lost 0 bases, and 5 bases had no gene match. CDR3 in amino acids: CAISESQGSLQYF. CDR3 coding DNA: TGTGCCATCAGTGAGTCACAGGGGAGCCTGCAGTACTTC.

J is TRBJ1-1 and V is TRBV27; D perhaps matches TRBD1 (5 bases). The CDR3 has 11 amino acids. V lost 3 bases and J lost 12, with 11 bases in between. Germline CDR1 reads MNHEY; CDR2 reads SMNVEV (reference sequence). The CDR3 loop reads CASSFKGNSFF. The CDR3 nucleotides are TGTGCCAGCAGTTTTAAGGGGAATTCTTTCTTT.

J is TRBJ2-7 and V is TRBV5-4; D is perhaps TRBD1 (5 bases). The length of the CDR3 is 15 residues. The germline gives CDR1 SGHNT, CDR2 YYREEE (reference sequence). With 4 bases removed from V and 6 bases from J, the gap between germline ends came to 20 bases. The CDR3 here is CASSVQGGVVSEQYF. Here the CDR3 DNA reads TGTGCCAGCAGCGTCCAGGGTGGTGTAGTCTCCGAGCAGTACTTC.

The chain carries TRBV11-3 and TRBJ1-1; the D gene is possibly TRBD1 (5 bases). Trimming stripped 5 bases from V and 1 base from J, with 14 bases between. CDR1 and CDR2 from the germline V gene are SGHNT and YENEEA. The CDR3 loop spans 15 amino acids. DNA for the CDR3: TGTGCCAGCAGCCGGGGGTCGGAGTGGAACACTGAAGCTTTCTTT. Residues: CASSRGSEWNTEAFF.

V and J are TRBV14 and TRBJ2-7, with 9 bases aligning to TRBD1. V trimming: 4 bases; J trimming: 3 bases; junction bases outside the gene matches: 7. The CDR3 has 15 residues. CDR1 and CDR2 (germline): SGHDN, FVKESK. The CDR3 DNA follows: TGTGCCAGCAGCCTTCCCGGGACAGGGTACTACGAGCAGTACTTC. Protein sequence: CASSLPGTGYYEQYF.

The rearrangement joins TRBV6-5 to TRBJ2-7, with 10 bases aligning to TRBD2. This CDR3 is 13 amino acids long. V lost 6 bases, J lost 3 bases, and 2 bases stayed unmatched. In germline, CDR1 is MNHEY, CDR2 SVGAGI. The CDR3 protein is CASSPSGGYEQYF. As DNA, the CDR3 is TGTGCCAGCAGCCCTAGCGGGGGCTACGAGCAGTACTTC.

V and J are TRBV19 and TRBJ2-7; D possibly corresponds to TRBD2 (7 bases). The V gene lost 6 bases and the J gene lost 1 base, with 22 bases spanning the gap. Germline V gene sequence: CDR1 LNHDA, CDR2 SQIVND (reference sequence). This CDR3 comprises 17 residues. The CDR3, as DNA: TGTGCCAGTAGCAACGAGTCCCGGGGGGCCTCTTCCTACGAGCAGTACTTC. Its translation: CASSNESRGASSYEQYF.

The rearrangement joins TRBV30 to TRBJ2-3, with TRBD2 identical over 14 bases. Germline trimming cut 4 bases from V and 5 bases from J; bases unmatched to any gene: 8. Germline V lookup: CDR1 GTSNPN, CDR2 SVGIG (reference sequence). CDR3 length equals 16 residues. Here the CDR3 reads CAWNPGLAGARDTQYF. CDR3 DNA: TGTGCCTGGAATCCGGGACTAGCGGGAGCACGAGATACGCAGTATTTT.

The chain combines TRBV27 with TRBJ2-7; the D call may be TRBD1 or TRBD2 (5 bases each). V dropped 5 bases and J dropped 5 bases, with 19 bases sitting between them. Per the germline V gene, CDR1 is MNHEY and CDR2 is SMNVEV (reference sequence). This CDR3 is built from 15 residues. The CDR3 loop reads CASSPTPGPRNEQYF. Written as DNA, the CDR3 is TGTGCCAGCAGTCCCACCCCGGGACCTCGAAACGAGCAGTACTTC.

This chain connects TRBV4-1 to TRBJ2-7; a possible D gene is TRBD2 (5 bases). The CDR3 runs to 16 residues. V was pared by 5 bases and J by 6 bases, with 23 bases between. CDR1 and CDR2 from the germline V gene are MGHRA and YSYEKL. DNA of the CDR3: TGCGCCAGCAGCAAGTCCCTCGTAGTGGGAGTCGGCGAGCAGTACTTC. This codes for CASSKSLVVGVGEQYF.

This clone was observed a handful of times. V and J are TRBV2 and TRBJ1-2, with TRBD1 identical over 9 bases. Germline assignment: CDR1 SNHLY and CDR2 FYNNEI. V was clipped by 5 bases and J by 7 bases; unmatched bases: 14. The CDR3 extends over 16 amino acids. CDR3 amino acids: CASSSTEGQGRFGYTF. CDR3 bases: TGTGCCAGCAGTAGCACAGAGGGACAGGGAAGATTTGGCTACACCTTC. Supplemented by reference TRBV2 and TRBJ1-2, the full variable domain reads EPEVTQTPSHQVTQMGQEVILRCVPISNHLYFYWYRQILGQKVEFLVSFYNNEISEKSEIFDDQFSVERPDGSNFTLKIRSTKLEDSAMYFCASSSTEGQGRFGYTFGSGTRLTVV.

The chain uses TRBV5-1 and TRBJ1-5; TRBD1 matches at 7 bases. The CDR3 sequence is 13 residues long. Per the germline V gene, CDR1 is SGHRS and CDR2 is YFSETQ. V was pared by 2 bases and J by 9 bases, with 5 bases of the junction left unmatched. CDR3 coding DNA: TGCGCCAGCAGCTTCAACAGGGGAGCGCCCCAGCATTTT. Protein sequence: CASSFNRGAPQHF.

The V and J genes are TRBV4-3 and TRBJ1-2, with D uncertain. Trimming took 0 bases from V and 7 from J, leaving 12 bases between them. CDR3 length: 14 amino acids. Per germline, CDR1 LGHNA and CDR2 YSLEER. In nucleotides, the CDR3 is TGCGCCAGCAGCCAAGATCGGCAGTTTGGTGGCTACACCTTC. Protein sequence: CASSQDRQFGGYTF.

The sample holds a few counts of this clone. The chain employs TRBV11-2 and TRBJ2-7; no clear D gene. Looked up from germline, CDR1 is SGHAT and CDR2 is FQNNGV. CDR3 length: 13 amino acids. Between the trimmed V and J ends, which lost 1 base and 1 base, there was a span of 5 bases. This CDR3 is CASSLGGSYEQYF. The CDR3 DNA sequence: TGTGCCAGCAGCTTAGGAGGATCCTACGAGCAGTACTTC.

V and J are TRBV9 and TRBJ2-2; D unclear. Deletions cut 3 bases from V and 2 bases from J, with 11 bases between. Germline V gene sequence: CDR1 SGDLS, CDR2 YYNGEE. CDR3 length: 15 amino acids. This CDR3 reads CASSASSGNTGELFF. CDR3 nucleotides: TGTGCCAGCAGCGCCTCTTCTGGAAACACCGGGGAGCTGTTTTTT.

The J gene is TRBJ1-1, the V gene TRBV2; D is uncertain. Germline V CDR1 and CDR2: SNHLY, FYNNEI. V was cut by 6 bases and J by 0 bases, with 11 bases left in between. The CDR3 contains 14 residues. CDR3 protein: CASSLGLVNTEAFF. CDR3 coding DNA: TGTGCCAGCAGCTTAGGGCTAGTGAACACTGAAGCTTTCTTT.

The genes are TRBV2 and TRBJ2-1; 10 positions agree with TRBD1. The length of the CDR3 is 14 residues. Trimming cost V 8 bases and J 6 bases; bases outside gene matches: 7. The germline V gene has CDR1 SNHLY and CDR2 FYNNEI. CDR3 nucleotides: TGTGCCAGCTGTAGACAGGGGGCGAGCAATGAGCAGTTCTTC. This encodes CASCRQGASNEQFF.

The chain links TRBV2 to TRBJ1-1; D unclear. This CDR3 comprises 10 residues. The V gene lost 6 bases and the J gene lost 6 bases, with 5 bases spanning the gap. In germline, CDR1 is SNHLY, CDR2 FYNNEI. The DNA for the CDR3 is TGTGCCAGCAGAGAATCTGAAGCTTTCTTT. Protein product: CASRESEAFF.

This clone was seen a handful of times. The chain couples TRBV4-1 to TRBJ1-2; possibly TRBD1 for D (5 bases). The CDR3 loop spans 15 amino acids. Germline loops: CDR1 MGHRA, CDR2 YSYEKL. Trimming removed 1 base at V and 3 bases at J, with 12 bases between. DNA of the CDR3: TGCGCCAGCAGCCAAGTAGCCCAGGGTGACTATGGCTACACCTTC. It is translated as CASSQVAQGDYGYTF.

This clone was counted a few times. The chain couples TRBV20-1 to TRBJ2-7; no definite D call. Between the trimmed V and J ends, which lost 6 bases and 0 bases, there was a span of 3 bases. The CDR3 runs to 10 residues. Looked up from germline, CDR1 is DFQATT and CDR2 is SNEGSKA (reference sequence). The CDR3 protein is CSAYSYEQYF. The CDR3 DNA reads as TGCAGTGCCTACTCCTACGAGCAGTACTTC.